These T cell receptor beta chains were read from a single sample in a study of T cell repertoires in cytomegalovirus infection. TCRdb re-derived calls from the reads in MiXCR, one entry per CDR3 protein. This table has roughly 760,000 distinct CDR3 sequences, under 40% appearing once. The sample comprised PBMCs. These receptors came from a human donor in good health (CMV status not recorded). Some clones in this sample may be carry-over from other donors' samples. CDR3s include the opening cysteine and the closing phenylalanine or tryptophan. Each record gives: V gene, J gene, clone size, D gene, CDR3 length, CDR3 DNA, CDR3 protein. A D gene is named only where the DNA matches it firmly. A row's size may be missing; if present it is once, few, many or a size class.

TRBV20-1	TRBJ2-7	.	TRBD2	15	TGCAGTGCTAGAGATACGGCGGGAGTCACCTCCGAGCAGTACTTC	CSARDTAGVTSEQYF
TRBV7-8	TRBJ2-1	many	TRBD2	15	TGTGCCAGCAGCGCCCGACTAGCGGGAAGGGATGAGCAGTTCTTC	CASSARLAGRDEQFF
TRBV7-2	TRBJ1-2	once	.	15	TGTGCCAGCAGACCGTGGAAAGGGGCGGGCTATGGCTACACCTTC	CASRPWKGAGYGYTF
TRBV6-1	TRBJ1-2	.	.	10	TGTGCCAGCAGTGAACAGGGCTACACCTTC	CASSEQGYTF
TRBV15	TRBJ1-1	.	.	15	TGTGCCACCAGCTCCTACATCGGGGGGGACACTGAAGCTTTCTTT	CATSSYIGGDTEAFF
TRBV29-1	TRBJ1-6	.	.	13	TGCAGCGCCCTTACAGAGCTCGGTTCACCCCTCCACTTT	CSALTELGSPLHF
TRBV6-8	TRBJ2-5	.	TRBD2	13	TGTGCCAGCAGTTACGCGGGAGCGGTGACCCAGTACTTC	CASSYAGAVTQYF
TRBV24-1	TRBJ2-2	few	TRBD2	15	TGTGCCACCAGCCAGCGGGGAGTTAACACCGGGGAGCTGTTTTTT	CATSQRGVNTGELFF
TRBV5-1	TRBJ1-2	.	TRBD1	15	TGCGCCAGCAGCGGGGGACAGGGCCCTCGCTATGGCTACACCTTC	CASSGGQGPRYGYTF
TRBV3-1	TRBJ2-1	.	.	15	TGTGCCAGCAGCCAAGTTGCGGTGGGCTACAATGAGCAGTTCTTC	CASSQVAVGYNEQFF
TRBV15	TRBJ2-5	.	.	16	TGTGCCACCAGCAGAGATCCGCAGGGCCACCAAGAGACCCAGTACTTC	CATSRDPQGHQETQYF
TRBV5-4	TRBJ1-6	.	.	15	TGTGCCAGCAGCTTGGCCCCGGCGAGTAATTCACCCCTCCACTTT	CASSLAPASNSPLHF
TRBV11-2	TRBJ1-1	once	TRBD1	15	TGTGACAGCAGCGCAACCGACAGGGTTTCGGCTGAAGCTTTCTTT	CDSSATDRVSAEAFF
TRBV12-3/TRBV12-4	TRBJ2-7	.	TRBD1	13	TGTGCCAGCAGCCCGGACAGGTGGTCCGAGCAGTACTTC	CASSPDRWSEQYF
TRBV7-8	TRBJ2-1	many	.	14	TGTGCCAGCGAACCCAAGCGGTCCTACAATGAGCAGTTCTTC	CASEPKRSYNEQFF
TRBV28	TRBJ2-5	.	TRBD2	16	TGTGCCAGCAGCTATTCCCCTCTAGCGGGCCAAGAGACCCAGTACTTC	CASSYSPLAGQETQYF
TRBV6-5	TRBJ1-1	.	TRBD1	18	TGTGCCAGCAGTTATAGACCTATCGGGACAGGGATGAACACTGAAGCTTTCTTT	CASSYRPIGTGMNTEAFF
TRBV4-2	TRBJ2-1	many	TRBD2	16	TGTGCCAGCAGCCAAGATCGGGGTAGCGGGGAGGTTGAGCAGTTCTTC	CASSQDRGSGEVEQFF
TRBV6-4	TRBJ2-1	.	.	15	TGTGCCAGCAGTTCCGAACCACTAGATTCGAACCTGCAGTTCTTC	CASSSEPLDSNLQFF
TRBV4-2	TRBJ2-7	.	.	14	TGTGCCAGCAGCCAAGGGACGGCATCCTACGAGCAGTACTTC	CASSQGTASYEQYF
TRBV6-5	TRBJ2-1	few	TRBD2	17	TGTGCCAGCAGTTACTTGGGGACTAGCGGGTGGTACAATGAGCAGTTCTTC	CASSYLGTSGWYNEQFF
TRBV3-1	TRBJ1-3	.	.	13	TGTGCCAGCAGCCAAGATCTGAGAAACACCATATATTTT	CASSQDLRNTIYF
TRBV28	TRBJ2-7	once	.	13	TGTGCCAGCAGTTTAATCCAGGGGAGAGAGCAGTACTTC	CASSLIQGREQYF
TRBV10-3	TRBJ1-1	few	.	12	TGTGCCATCAGTGGCTACAACACTGAAGCTTTCTTT	CAISGYNTEAFF
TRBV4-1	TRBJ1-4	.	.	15	TGCCCCAGCAGCCCCACGAGCGCAACTAATGAAAAACTGTTTTTT	CPSSPTSATNEKLFF
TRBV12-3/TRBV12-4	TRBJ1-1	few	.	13	TGTGCCAGCAGTTCGACCACGGGGAATGAAGCTTTCTTT	CASSSTTGNEAFF
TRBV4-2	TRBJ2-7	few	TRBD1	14	TGTGCCAGCAGCCGTTGGGACAGTTCCTACGAGCAGTACTTC	CASSRWDSSYEQYF
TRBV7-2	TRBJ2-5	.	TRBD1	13	TGTTCCAGAAGCGGTGGCAGGGGGAAGACCCAGTACTTC	CSRSGGRGKTQYF
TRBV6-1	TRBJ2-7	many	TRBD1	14	TGTGCCAGCAGTAACCGACAGGGTTGGGACGAGCAGTACTTC	CASSNRQGWDEQYF
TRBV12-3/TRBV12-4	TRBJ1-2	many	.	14	TGTGCCAGCAGCGCCAGAGTCCCCGGTTATGGCTACACCTTC	CASSARVPGYGYTF
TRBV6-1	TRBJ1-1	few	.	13	TGTGCCAGCAGAGAGGTCCTAGGCACTGAAGCTTTCTTT	CASREVLGTEAFF
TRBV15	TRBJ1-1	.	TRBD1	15	TGTGCCACCAGCAGTTTTGGACAGGGGAACACTGAAGCTTTCTTT	CATSSFGQGNTEAFF
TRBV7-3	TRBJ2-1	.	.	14	TGTGCCAGCAGCTTGGTGGGTCCTGGCAATGAGCAGTTCTTC	CASSLVGPGNEQFF
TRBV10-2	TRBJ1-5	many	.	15	TGCGCCAGCAGTGTTACAGCGGGGGGGGGTCAGCCCCAGCATTTT	CASSVTAGGGQPQHF
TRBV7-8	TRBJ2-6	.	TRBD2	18	TGTGCCAGCAGCTCGGAACGGGGGGTTACCTCTGGGGCCAACGTCCTGACTTTC	CASSSERGVTSGANVLTF
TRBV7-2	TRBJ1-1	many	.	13	TGTGCCAGCAGCCCATACGGCGACACTGAAGCTTTCTTT	CASSPYGDTEAFF
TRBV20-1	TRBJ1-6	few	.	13	TGCAGTGCTAGTTCTGGGGTACGTTCACCCCTCCACTTT	CSASSGVRSPLHF
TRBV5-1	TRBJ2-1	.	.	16	TGCGCCAGCAGCTGGAGACAGGTGGAGGTTTACAATGAGCAGTTCTTC	CASSWRQVEVYNEQFF
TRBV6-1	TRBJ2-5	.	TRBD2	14	TGTGCCAGCAGGAGGACTAGCGAATCAGAGACCCAGTACTTC	CASRRTSESETQYF
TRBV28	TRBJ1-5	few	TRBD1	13	TGTGCCAGCAGGCGACAGGGGGATCAGCCCCAGCATTTT	CASRRQGDQPQHF
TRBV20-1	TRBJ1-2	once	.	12	TGCAGTGCTAGGGACGCTGCCTATGGCTACACCTTC	CSARDAAYGYTF
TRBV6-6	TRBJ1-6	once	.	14	TGTGCCAGCGGTCGGGACATATTTAATTCACCCCTCCACTTT	CASGRDIFNSPLHF
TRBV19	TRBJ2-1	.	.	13	TGTGCCAGTACCCTAGGACAGAACAATGAGCAGTTCTTC	CASTLGQNNEQFF
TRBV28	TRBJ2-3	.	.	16	TGTGCCAGCAGTCACCCTTCTTTCGACGCTCCAGATACGCAGTATTTT	CASSHPSFDAPDTQYF
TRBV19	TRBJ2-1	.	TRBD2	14	TGTGCCAGTAGGAGGACTAGCGAGATCAATGAGCAGTTCTTC	CASRRTSEINEQFF
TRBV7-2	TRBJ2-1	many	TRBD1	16	TGTGCCAGCAGCTTAGTCTTTGGACAGGGGGCAAATGAGCAGTTCTTC	CASSLVFGQGANEQFF
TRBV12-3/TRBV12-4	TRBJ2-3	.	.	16	TGTGCCAGCAGTTTAACAGGACGGCTACGGACAGATACGCAGTATTTT	CASSLTGRLRTDTQYF
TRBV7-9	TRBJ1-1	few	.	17	TGTGCCAGCAGCTTAGATAGGGGCATCGTAAAGGGCACTGAAGCTTTCTTT	CASSLDRGIVKGTEAFF
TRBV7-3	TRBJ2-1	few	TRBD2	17	TGTGCCAGCAGCCCACCGGGACTAGCGGGGGGAACCCATGAGCAGTTCTTC	CASSPPGLAGGTHEQFF
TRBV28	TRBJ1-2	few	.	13	TGTGCCAGCAGTTTAGAGGCTACTTATGGCTACACCTTC	CASSLEATYGYTF
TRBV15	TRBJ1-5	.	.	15	TGTGCCACCAGCGGGGGGGTAATTAGCAATCAGCCCCAGCATTTT	CATSGGVISNQPQHF
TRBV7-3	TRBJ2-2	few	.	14	TGTGCCAGCAGCCCCCGATCAAACACCGGGGAGCTGTTTTTT	CASSPRSNTGELFF
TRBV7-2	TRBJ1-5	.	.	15	TGTGCCAGCAGCTTAGCTAAGGGGTTGAATCAGCCCCAGCATTTT	CASSLAKGLNQPQHF
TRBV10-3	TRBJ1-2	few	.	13	TGTGCCATCAGTGAGGGTAACAGCTATGGCTACACCTTC	CAISEGNSYGYTF